Here is one T cell receptor beta chain with its context. Its antigen is undetermined. The data were taken from a study of Tregs in tolerant kidney transplant recipients. Study-level points and caveats: In tolerant patients, donor-specific Tregs outgrew total Tregs, suggesting antigen-driven expansion.

CD4+CD25+CD127- Tregs, CD4+CD25- non-Tregs, CD4 and CD8 cells were sorted. V was clipped by 3 bases and J by 3 bases; unmatched bases: 10. The germline gives CDR1 LNHDA, CDR2 SQIVND (reference sequence). The CDR3 loop spans 17 amino acids. The data were produced by immunoSEQ multiplex PCR, yet TCRdb's version contains in-frame clones alone and is incomplete. The table includes 69,000 or so clones, 85% to 90% detected once. The sequence was obtained from a human donor who received a combined kidney and bone marrow transplant. The rearrangement joins TRBV19 to TRBJ2-3; 9 bases fit TRBD1. The sequences come from CD4+ T cells from blood, collected before the transplant. The CDR3, as DNA: TGTGCCAGTAGTATCCGCGTGGGACAGGGATGGACAGATACGCAGTATTTT. It encodes CASSIRVGQGWTDTQYF. Based on the CDR3 plus reference TRBV19 and TRBJ2-3, the full variable domain is DGGITQSPKYLFRKEGQNVTLSCEQNLNHDAMYWYRQDPGQGLRLIYYSQIVNDFQKGDIAEGYSVSREKKESFPLTVTSAQKNPTAFYLCASSIRVGQGWTDTQYFGPGTRLTVL.